A single sample is the source of the 2 T cell receptor beta chains below, sequenced in a study of blood T cell repertoires in COVID-19. The data were produced by immunoSEQ multiplex PCR, yet TCRdb's version contains in-frame clones alone and is incomplete. Of roughly 200,000 clones in the sample, roughly 82% were seen once. The source material was PBMCs or T cells enriched from blood (not recorded which). The receptors derive from a woman in her sixties or seventies with acute COVID-19.

The chain carries TRBV4-3 and TRBJ1-2; TRBD1 aligns across 9 bases. The length of the CDR3 is 16 residues. V lost 5 bases to trimming and J lost 3 bases; unmatched junction nucleotides: 10. Germline V lookup: CDR1 LGHNA, CDR2 YSLEER. The CDR3 loop reads CASSYGKGQGHYGYTF. The CDR3 DNA reads TGCGCCAGCAGCTACGGAAAGGGACAGGGACACTATGGCTACACCTTC.

The genes are TRBV3-1 (or the pseudogene TRBV3-2) and TRBJ1-1; tentative D call: TRBD1 (6 bases). This CDR3 is built from 14 residues. The ends were cut back, 1 base at V and 3 bases at J, with 9 bases in the middle. Germline CDR1 reads LGHDT; CDR2 reads YNNKEL (reference sequence). The CDR3 loop is CASSQVAGDTEAFF. For the CDR3, the DNA is TGTGCCAGCAGCCAAGTGGCAGGGGACACTGAAGCTTTCTTT.